The 3 T cell receptor beta chains below were found in one sample sequenced in a study of beta chain features in type 1 diabetes. What was sequenced were expressed TCRB transcripts, since all of the isolated RNA had been reverse transcribed. The table came from immunoSEQ multiplex PCR; TCRdb's copy has only in-frame clones and leaves some out. The sample comprises under 850,000 clones, around 15% of which are singletons, and roughly 0.022% rests with the top ten. Findings of the study overall: A moderate, significant TCRB CDR3 shortening appeared in type 1 diabetes across four CD4+ subsets.

These receptors have no identified antigens. The sequencing input was naive CD4+ T cells from blood. All receptors come from a man younger than 35 with type 1 diabetes.

This clone turned up a few times. V gene TRBV18 combines with J gene TRBJ2-7; D ambiguous. Germline loops: CDR1 KGHSH, CDR2 LQKENI. V was clipped by 0 bases and J by 10 bases, with 13 bases between them. CDR3 size: 13 residues. The CDR3 spells CASSPPTVDVQYF. In DNA form, the CDR3 reads TGTGCCAGCTCACCACCCACCGTCGACGTACAGTACTTC. The full variable domain, rest sourced from reference TRBV18 and TRBJ2-7, is NAGVMQNPRHLVRRRGQEARLRCSPMKGHSHVYWYRQLPEEGLKFMVYLQKENIIDESGMPKERFSAEFPKEGPSILRIQQVVRGDSAAYFCASSPPTVDVQYFGPGTRLTVT.

The rearrangement uses TRBV20-1 and TRBJ1-4; 7 bases match TRBD1. The CDR3 length is 11 residues. After removal of 3 bases from V and 13 bases from J, the junction contained 5 bases not matched to a gene. CDR1 is DFQATT, CDR2 SNEGSKA, per germline (reference sequence). CDR3 amino acids: CSASGTVGLFF. CDR3 DNA sequence: TGCAGTGCTAGCGGGACAGTTGGACTGTTTTTT.

The chain recombines TRBV7-9 with TRBJ2-5; 7 bases match TRBD1. With 5 bases clipped from V and 2 bases from J, the junction kept 8 bases outside the gene matches. CDR1 and CDR2 (germline): SEHNR, FQNEAQ (reference sequence). The CDR3 is 15 amino acids. DNA of the CDR3: TGTGCCAGCAGCCAAGCCCTGGGACAGCAAGAGACCCAGTACTTC. Protein: CASSQALGQQETQYF.